One T cell receptor (beta chain) is described in this entry. This record comes from a study of blood T cell repertoires in COVID-19. Whole-study context: Sites in the United States, Italy and Spain provided acute and convalescent COVID-19 samples. PBMCs, B-cell-depleted T cells, or T cells provided the cDNA or gDNA that made up the material.

V was shortened by 4 bases and J by 4 bases, with 13 bases between the two germline ends. Germline V lookup: CDR1 MNHEY, CDR2 SVGAGI. The CDR3 runs 14 residues. In the original processing: Amplification of reference gene primers provided the estimated nucleated cell counts. Only in-frame clones appear in the TCRdb table, and some are missing; sequencing was by immunoSEQ multiplex PCR. V, J and clone size are taken as reported in that table, and D and trimming were inferred from the DNA itself. The sample yields 190,000 or so clones, just under 90% seen once. This receptor was obtained from a woman younger than 30 who had recovered from COVID-19. The chain recombines TRBV6-5 with TRBJ2-5, with D possibly being TRBD1 (5 bases). The sample taken for sequencing was peripheral blood. This chain's CDR3 is CASSWGRARETQYF. Written as DNA, the CDR3 is TGTGCCAGCAGTTGGGGCAGGGCCAGAGAGACCCAGTACTTC.